Presented here are 9 T cell receptor beta chains from one specimen sequenced in a study of molecular identifiers for immune sequencing clone quantification. TCRdb ran MiXCR on the PCR reads and lists one entry per CDR3 protein. Of approximately 93,000 distinct CDR3 sequences listed, around 27% are singletons. Specimen: naive CD8+ T cells from blood, with Jurkat cell RNA spiked in. Sample subset: FACS-sorted CD8+CD4-CCR7+CD45RA+ naive T cells. These receptors all come from a human donor in good health. Some libraries in this study had Jurkat cell RNA spiked in.

As for this clonotype: Given a much more abundant clone one base away, this may be a read error. The chain is built from TRBV28 and TRBJ2-3; no clear D gene. The CDR3 is made up of 13 amino acids. Per the germline V gene, CDR1 is MDHEN and CDR2 is SYDVKM. The DNA for the CDR3 is TGTGCCAGCGGTTTTGTGACCACAGATACGCAGTATTTT. Its translation: CASGFVTTDTQYF.

This clonotype was picked up many times. The chain joins TRBV12-3 or TRBV12-4 to TRBJ1-1, with 9 bases that match TRBD1. This CDR3 region has 15 residues. The J segment lost 3 bases and the V segment lost 5 bases, leaving 7 bases of the junction unmatched. CDR3 residues: CASSQKTGGYTEAFF. Here the CDR3 DNA reads TGTGCCAGCAGTCAAAAGACAGGGGGGTACACTGAAGCTTTCTTT.

This clonotype was observed many times. The chain is built from TRBV6-1 and TRBJ2-7; D unresolved. Between the trimmed V and J ends, which lost 8 bases and 7 bases, there was a span of 15 bases. CDR3 length equals 12 residues. Germline lookup yields CDR1 MNHNS and CDR2 SASEGT. The CDR3 sequence is CASSHRPREQYF. The CDR3 region has the DNA TGTGCCAGCTCTCACAGACCAAGGGAGCAGTACTTC.

A word on this clonotype: The CDR3 carries no conserved terminal phenylalanine or tryptophan, so it likely arises from a read error. The V and J genes are TRBV10-3 and TRBJ2-3; tentatively, D is TRBD2 (6 bases). Germline V gene sequence: CDR1 ENHRY, CDR2 SYGVKD. The CDR3 is 15 residues long. Trimming stripped 6 bases from V and 5 bases from J, with 18 bases between. In DNA form, the CDR3 reads TGTGCCATCAGCGTTAGTGCCGGGACTGGAGATACGCAGTATTCT. Amino acid sequence: CAISVSAGTGDTQYS.

The sample holds many counts of this clonotype. The chain is built from TRBV15 and TRBJ2-3; TRBD1 might be the D (5 bases). The V and J ends lost 0 bases and 0 bases respectively, with 13 bases between them. CDR3 length: 17 amino acids. Germline CDR1 LNHNV, CDR2 YYDKDF (reference sequence). The CDR3 reads CATSRDSRAYSTDTQYF. CDR3 nucleotides: TGTGCCACCAGCAGAGATTCCAGGGCTTACAGCACAGATACGCAGTATTTT.

Points on this clonotype: It may be a read error: a sequence one base away is much more abundant. The rearrangement links TRBV24-1 to TRBJ2-2; D might be TRBD1 (5 bases). The CDR3 runs to 16 residues. Germline CDR1 reads KGHDR; CDR2 reads SFDVKD. The CDR3 region has the DNA TGTGTCACCAGTGATGGTTTTGGCCAGGGAACCGGGGAGCTGTTTTTT. Translation gives CVTSDGFGQGTGELFF.

A note on this clonotype: Since no conserved phenylalanine or tryptophan closes the CDR3, a read error is the likely cause. This rearrangement joins TRBV28 to TRBJ2-3; 7 nucleotides line up with TRBD2. The CDR3 is made up of 17 amino acids. Germline CDR1 MDHEN, CDR2 SYDVKM. After removal of 6 bases from V and 2 bases from J, the junction contained 14 bases not matched to a gene. The CDR3 reads CASSSGVAGLDTDTQYS. CDR3 bases: TGTGCCAGCAGCTCAGGCGTAGCGGGCCTAGACACAGATACGCAGTATTCT.

CDR3 bases: TGTGCCAGCAGTTTCGGGACAGGGGCCTGCGAGCAGTACTTC. Residues: CASSFGTGACEQYF. J is TRBJ2-7 and V is TRBV12-3 or TRBV12-4, with 10 bases lining up with TRBD1. Trimming at V came to 3 bases and at J to 6 bases, leaving 5 bases not matched to a gene. The CDR3 contains 14 residues.

The gene calls are TRBV7-8 and TRBJ2-1; no firm D call. Per germline, CDR1 SGHVS and CDR2 FQNEAQ. Trimming removed 11 bases at V and 0 bases at J, with 17 bases between. The CDR3 contains 15 residues. The CDR3 region is CACTWAGSSYNEQFF. CDR3 nucleotide sequence: TGTGCCTGCACCTGGGCCGGAAGCTCCTACAATGAGCAGTTCTTC.